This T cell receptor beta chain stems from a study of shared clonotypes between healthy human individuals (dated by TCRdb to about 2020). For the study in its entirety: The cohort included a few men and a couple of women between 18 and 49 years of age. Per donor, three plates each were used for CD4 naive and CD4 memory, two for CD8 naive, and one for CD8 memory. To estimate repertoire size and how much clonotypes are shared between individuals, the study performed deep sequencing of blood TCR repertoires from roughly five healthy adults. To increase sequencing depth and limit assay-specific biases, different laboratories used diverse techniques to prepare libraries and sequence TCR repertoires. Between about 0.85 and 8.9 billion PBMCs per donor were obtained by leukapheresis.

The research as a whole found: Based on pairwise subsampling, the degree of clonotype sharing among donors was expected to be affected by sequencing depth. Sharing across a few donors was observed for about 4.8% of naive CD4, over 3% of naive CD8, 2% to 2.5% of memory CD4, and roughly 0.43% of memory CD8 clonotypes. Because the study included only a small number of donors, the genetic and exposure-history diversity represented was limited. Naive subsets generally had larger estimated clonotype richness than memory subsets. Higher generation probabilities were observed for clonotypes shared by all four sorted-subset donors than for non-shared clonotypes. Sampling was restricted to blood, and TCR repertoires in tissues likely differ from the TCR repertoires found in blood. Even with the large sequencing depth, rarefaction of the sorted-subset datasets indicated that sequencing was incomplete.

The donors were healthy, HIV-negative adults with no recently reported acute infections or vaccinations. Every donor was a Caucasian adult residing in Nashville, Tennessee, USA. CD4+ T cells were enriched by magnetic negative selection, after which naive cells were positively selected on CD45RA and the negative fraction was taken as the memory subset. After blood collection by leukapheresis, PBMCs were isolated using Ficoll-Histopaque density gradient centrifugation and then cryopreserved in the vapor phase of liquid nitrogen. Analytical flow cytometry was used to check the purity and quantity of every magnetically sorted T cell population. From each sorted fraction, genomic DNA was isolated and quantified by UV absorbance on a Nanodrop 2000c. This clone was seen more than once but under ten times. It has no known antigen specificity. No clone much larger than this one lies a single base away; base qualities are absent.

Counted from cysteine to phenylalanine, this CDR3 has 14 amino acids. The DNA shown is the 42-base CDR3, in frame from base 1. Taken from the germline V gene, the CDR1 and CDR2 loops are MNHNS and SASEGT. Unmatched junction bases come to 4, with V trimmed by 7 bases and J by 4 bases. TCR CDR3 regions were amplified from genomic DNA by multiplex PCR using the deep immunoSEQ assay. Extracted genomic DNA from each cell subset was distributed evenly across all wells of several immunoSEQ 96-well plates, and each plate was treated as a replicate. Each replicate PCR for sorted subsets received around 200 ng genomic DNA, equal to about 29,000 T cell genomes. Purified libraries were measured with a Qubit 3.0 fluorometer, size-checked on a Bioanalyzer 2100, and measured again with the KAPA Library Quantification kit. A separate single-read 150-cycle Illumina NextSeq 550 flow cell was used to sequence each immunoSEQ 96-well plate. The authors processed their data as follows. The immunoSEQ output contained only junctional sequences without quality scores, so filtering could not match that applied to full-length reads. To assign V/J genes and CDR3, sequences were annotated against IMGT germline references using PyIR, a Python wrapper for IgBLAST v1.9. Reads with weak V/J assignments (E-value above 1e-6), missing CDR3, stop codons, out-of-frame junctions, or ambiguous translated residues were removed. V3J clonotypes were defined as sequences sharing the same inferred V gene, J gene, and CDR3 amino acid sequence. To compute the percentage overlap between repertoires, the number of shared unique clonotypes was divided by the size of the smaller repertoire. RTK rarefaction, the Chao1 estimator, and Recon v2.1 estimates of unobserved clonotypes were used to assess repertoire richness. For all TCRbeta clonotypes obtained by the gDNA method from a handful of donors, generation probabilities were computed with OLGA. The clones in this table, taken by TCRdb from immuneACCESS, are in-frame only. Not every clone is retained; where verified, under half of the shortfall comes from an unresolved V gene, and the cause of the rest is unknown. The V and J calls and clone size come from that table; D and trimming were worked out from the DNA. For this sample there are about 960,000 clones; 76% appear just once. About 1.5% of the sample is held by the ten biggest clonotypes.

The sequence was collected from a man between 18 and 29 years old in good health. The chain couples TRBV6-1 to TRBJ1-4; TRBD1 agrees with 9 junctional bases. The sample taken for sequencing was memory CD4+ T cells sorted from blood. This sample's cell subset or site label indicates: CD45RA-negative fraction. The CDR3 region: CASNRGLSNEKLFF. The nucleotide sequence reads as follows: TGTGCCAGCAACAGGGGGCTGAGTAATGAAAAACTGTTTTTT.